A selection of T cell receptor beta chains follows, all from one sample in a study of HIV-infected patients and healthy controls. Via MiXCR, TCRdb re-called the 5' RACE reads, giving one row per CDR3 protein. The sample includes tens of thousands of distinct CDR3 sequences, 15% to 20% of them seen just once. The specimen was CD4+ T cells from blood. These receptors all stem from a human donor in good health. CDR3s include the opening cysteine and the closing phenylalanine or tryptophan. D genes are given only for firm matches. Clone size appears in some rows only: once, few, many, or a class for an expanded clone.

j_call	clone_size	d_call	v_call	cdr3_nt	cdr3_aa
TRBJ1-3	many	.	TRBV12-3/TRBV12-4	TGTGCCAGCAGTTCGGGGACAGGAAACACCATATATTTT	CASSSGTGNTIYF
TRBJ1-5	.	.	TRBV12-2	TGTGCAAGTCGCTTCAATGGGGGGTTGAGAGCTAGCAATCAGCCCCAGCATTTT	CASRFNGGLRASNQPQHF
TRBJ2-1	few	TRBD2	TRBV20-1	TGCAGTGCTCCCAGCGGGAGTAGCTACAATGAGCAGTTCTTC	CSAPSGSSYNEQFF
TRBJ1-1	many	.	TRBV27	TGTGCCAGCAGTCCGGGTCCCCCCCGCGCAGCTTTCTTT	CASSPGPPRAAFF
TRBJ2-7	few	TRBD1	TRBV20-1	TGCAGTGCTAGAGGGGACAGGTACCCCTACGAGCAGTACTTC	CSARGDRYPYEQYF
TRBJ2-5	few	TRBD2	TRBV5-1	TGCGCCAGCGGATCTAGCGGGAGAGTGGAAGAGACCCAGTACTTC	CASGSSGRVEETQYF
TRBJ1-4	many	.	TRBV7-9	TGTGCCAGCAGTCAGGGAAACGAAAAACTGTTTTTT	CASSQGNEKLFF
TRBJ2-7	many	.	TRBV12-3/TRBV12-4	TGTGCCAGCAGCGCCCCCGAAGAGTCCTACGAGCAGTACTTC	CASSAPEESYEQYF
TRBJ2-1	.	TRBD2	TRBV10-1	TGCGCCAGCAGTGAACTAGCGGGAGCCAATGAGCAGTTCTTC	CASSELAGANEQFF
TRBJ2-7	many	TRBD2	TRBV3-1	TGTGCCAGCAGCCAAGGCAGCGGGGGGGCTCGCGAGCAGTACTTC	CASSQGSGGAREQYF
TRBJ1-2	many	.	TRBV20-1	TGCAGTGCTAGAGATCTAGGGGATGGCTACACCTTC	CSARDLGDGYTF
TRBJ1-1	few	TRBD1	TRBV28	TGTGCCAGCAGCCCGGGACAGCCTAACACTGAAGCTTTCTTT	CASSPGQPNTEAFF
TRBJ2-2	.	TRBD2	TRBV6-1	TGTGCCAGCACCCCTCGAAACCTGGCGGGGGGGGGCACCGGGGAGCTGTTTTTT	CASTPRNLAGGGTGELFF
TRBJ2-7	many	TRBD1	TRBV2	TGTGCCAGCAGAAAGGGACAGGGGAGCTCCTACGAGCAGTACTTC	CASRKGQGSSYEQYF
TRBJ1-1	many	TRBD1	TRBV10-3	TGTGCCATCAGGGTCGACCAGGGGGGCACTGAAGCTTTCTTT	CAIRVDQGGTEAFF
TRBJ1-6	many	.	TRBV5-1	TGCGCCAGCAGCTGGGAAAATTCACCCCTCCACTTT	CASSWENSPLHF
TRBJ1-2	.	.	TRBV5-4	TGTGCCAGCAGCCCGAGACAGGAGTTTTATGGCTACACCTTC	CASSPRQEFYGYTF